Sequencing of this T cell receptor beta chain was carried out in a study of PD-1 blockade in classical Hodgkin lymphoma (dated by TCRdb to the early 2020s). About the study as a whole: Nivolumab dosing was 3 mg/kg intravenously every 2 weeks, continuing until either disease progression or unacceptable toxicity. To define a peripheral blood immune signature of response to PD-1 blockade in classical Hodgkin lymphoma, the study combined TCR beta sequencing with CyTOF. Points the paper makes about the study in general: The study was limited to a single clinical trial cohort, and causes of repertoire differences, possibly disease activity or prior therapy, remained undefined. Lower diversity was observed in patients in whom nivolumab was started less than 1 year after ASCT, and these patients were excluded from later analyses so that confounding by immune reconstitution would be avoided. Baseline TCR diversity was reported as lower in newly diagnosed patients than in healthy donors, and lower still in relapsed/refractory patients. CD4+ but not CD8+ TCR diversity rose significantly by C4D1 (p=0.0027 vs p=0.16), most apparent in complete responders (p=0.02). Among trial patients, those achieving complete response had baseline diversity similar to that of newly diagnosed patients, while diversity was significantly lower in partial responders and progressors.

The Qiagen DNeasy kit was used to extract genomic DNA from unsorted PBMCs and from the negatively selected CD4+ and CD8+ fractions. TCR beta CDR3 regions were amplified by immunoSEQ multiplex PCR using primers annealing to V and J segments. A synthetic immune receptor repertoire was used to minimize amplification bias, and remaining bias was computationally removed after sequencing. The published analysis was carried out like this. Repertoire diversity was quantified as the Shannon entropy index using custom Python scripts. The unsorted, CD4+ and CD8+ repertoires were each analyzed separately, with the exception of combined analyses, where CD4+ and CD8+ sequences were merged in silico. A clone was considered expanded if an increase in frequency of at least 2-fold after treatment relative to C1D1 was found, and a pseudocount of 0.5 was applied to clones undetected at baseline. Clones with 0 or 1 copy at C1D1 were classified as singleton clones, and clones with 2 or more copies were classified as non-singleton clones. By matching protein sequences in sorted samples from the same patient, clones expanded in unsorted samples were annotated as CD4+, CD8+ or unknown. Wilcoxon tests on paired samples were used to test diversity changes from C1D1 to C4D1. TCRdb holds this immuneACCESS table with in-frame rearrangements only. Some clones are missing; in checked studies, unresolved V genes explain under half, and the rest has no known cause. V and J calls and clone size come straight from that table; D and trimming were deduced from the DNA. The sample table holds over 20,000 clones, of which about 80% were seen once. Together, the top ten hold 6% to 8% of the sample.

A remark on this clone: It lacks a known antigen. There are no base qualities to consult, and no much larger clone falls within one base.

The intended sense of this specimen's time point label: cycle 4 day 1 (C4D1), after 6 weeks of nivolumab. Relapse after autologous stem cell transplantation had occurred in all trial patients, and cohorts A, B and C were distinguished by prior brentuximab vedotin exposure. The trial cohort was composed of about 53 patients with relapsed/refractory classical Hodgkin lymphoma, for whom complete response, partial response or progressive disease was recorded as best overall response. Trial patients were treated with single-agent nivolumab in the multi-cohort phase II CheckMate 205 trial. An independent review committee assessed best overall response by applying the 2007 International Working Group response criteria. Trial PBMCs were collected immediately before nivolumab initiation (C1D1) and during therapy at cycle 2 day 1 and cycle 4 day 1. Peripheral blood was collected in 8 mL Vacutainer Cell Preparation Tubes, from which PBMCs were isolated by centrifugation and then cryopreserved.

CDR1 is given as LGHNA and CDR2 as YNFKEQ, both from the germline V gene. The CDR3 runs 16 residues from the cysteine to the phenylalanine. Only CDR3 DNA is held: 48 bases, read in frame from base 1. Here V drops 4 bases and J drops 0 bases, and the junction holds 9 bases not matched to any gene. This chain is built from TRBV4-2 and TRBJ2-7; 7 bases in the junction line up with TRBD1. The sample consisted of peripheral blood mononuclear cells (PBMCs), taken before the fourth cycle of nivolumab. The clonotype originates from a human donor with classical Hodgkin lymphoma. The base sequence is TGTGCCAGCAGCCCCTTAGGACAGGCGAGCTCCTACGAGCAGTACTTC. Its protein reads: CASSPLGQASSYEQYF.